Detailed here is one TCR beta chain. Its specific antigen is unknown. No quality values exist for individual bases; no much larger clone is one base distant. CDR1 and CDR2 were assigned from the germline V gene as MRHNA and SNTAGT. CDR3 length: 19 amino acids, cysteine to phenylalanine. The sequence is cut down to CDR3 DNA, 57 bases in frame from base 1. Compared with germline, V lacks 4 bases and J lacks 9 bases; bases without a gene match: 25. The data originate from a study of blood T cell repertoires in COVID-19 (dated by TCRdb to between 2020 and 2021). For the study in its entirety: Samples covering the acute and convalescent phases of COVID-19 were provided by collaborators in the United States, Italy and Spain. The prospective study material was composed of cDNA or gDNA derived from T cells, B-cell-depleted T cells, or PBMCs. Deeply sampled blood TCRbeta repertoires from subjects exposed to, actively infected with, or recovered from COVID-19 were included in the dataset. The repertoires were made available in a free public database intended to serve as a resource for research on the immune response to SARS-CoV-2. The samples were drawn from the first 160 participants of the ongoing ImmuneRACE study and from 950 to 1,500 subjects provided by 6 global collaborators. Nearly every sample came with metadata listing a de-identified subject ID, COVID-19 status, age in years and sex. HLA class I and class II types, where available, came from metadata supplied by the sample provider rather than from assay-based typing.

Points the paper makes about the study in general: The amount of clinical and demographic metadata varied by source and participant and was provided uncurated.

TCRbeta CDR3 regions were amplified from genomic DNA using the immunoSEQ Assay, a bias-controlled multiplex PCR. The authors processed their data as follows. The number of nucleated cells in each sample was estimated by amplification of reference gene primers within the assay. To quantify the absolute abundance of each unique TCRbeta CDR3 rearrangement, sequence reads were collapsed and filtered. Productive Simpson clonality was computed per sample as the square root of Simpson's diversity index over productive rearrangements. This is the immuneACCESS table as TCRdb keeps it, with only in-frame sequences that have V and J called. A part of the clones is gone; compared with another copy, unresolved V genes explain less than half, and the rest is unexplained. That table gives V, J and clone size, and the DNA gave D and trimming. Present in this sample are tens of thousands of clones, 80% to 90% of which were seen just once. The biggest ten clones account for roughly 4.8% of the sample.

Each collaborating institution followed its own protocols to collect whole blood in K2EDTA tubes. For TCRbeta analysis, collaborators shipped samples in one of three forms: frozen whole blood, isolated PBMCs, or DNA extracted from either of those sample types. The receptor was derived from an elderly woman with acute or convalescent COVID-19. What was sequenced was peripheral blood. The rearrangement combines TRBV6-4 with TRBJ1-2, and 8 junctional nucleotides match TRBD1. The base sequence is TGTGCCAGCAGTGGGGGACTTGCGAGGGCCTATGACAGGGGCGAGAGCTACACCTTC. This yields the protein CASSGGLARAYDRGESYTF.